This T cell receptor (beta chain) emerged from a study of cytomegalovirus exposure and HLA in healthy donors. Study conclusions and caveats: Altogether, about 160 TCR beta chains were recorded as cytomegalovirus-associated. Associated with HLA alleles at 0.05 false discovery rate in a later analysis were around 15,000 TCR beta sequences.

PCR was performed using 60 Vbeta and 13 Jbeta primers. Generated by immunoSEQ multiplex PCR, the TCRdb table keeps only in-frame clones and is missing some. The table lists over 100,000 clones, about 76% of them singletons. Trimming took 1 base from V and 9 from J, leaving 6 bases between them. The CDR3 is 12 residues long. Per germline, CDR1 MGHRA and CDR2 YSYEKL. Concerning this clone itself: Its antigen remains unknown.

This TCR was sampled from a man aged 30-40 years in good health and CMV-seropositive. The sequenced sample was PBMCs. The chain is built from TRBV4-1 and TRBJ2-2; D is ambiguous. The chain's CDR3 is CASSQGERELFF. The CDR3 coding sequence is TGCGCCAGCAGCCAAGGCGAGCGGGAGCTGTTTTTT.